The rows below give T cell receptor beta chains drawn from one sample of a study of control samples from healthy donors and cancer patients. TCRdb's copy holds only in-frame clones and misses some; the assay was immunoSEQ multiplex PCR. The sample shows about 12,000 clones, around 89% of them seen only once. Sequencing was performed on formalin-fixed, paraffin-embedded tissue. The receptors stem from a male donor with melanoma. The CDR3 runs from the conserved cysteine through the conserved F or W. Each record gives: D gene, clone size, J gene, V gene, CDR3 DNA, CDR3 protein. A D gene is named only where the DNA matches it firmly. A clone size is listed for some rows: how often the clone was seen (once, few, many), or a class if it is expanded.

D gene: NA; clone size: NA; J gene: TRBJ2-3; V gene: TRBV9; CDR3 DNA: TGTGCCAGCAGCGTAGCGGCGGGGAGCACAGATACGCAGTATTTT; CDR3 protein: CASSVAAGSTDTQYF
D gene: NA; clone size: NA; J gene: TRBJ1-1; V gene: TRBV29-1; CDR3 DNA: TGCAGCGTTGGAAGGAACACTGAAGCTTTCTTT; CDR3 protein: CSVGRNTEAFF
D gene: NA; clone size: once; J gene: TRBJ2-7; V gene: TRBV6-6; CDR3 DNA: TGTGCCAGCAGTTTAACCAGGGGTGTCCTATACGAGCAGTACTTC; CDR3 protein: CASSLTRGVLYEQYF
D gene: NA; clone size: NA; J gene: TRBJ2-1; V gene: TRBV5-1; CDR3 DNA: TGCGCCAGCAGCTTGGGTCTGTACAATGAGCAGTTCTTC; CDR3 protein: CASSLGLYNEQFF
D gene: NA; clone size: NA; J gene: TRBJ2-1; V gene: TRBV9; CDR3 DNA: TGTGCCAGCAGCGGCCCAGGGAGCTCCTACAATGAGCAGTTCTTC; CDR3 protein: CASSGPGSSYNEQFF
D gene: TRBD1; clone size: NA; J gene: TRBJ2-2; V gene: TRBV29-1; CDR3 DNA: TGCAGCGTTGACCCACAGGGGACGAACACCGGGGAGCTGTTTTTT; CDR3 protein: CSVDPQGTNTGELFF
D gene: TRBD1; clone size: NA; J gene: TRBJ1-2; V gene: TRBV6-5; CDR3 DNA: TGTGCCAGCAGGCGCCGGGACAGGGTAGATGGCTACACCTTC; CDR3 protein: CASRRRDRVDGYTF
D gene: NA; clone size: NA; J gene: TRBJ2-1; V gene: TRBV19; CDR3 DNA: TGTGCCAGTAGTACCGACTGGGCCATGGAGCAGTTCTTC; CDR3 protein: CASSTDWAMEQFF
D gene: TRBD2; clone size: NA; J gene: TRBJ2-5; V gene: TRBV10-2; CDR3 DNA: TGCGCCAGCAACGAGCGGGAGGCTTCACAGACCCAGTACTTC; CDR3 protein: CASNEREASQTQYF
D gene: NA; clone size: NA; J gene: TRBJ2-7; V gene: TRBV12-5; CDR3 DNA: TGTGCTAGTGGTTTCACGGGCTATTACGAGCAGTACTTC; CDR3 protein: CASGFTGYYEQYF
D gene: NA; clone size: NA; J gene: TRBJ2-7; V gene: TRBV29-1; CDR3 DNA: TGCAGCGTTGGACAGGACAGAGTTTACCACGAGCAGTACTTC; CDR3 protein: CSVGQDRVYHEQYF